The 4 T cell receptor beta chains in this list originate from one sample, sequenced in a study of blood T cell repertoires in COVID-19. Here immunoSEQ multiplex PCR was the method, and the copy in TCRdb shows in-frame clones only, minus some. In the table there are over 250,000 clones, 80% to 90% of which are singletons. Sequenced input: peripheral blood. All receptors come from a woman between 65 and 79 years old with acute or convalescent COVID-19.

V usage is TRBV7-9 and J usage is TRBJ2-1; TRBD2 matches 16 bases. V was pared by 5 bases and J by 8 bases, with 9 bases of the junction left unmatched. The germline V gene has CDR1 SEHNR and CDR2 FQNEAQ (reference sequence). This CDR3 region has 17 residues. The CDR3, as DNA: TGTGCCAGCAGCGTCGGGACTAGCGGGGGGGCGTGGGATGAGCAGTTCTTC. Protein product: CASSVGTSGGAWDEQFF.

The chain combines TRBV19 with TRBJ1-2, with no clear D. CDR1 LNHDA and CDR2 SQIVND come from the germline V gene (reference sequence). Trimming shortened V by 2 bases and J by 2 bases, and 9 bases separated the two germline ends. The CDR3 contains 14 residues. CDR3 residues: CASSILSSNYGYTF. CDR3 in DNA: TGTGCCAGTAGTATACTATCATCGAACTATGGCTACACCTTC. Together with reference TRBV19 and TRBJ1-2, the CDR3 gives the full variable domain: DGGITQSPKYLFRKEGQNVTLSCEQNLNHDAMYWYRQDPGQGLRLIYYSQIVNDFQKGDIAEGYSVSREKKESFPLTVTSAQKNPTAFYLCASSILSSNYGYTFGSGTRLTVV.

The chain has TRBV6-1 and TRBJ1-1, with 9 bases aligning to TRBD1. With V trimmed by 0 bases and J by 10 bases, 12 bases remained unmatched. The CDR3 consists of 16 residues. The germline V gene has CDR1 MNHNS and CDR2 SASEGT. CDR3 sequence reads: CASSEAMLGPGQGAFF. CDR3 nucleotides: TGTGCCAGCAGTGAAGCCATGCTAGGTCCGGGACAGGGAGCTTTCTTT.

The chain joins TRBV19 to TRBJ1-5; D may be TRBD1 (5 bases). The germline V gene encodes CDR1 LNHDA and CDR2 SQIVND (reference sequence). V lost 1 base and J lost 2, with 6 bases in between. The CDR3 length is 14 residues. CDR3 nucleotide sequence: TGTGCCAGTAGTATAGGCAGGGGCAATCAGCCCCAGCATTTT. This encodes CASSIGRGNQPQHF. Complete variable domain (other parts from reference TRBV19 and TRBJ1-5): DGGITQSPKYLFRKEGQNVTLSCEQNLNHDAMYWYRQDPGQGLRLIYYSQIVNDFQKGDIAEGYSVSREKKESFPLTVTSAQKNPTAFYLCASSIGRGNQPQHFGDGTRLSIL.